This TCR beta chain was documented in a study of neoadjuvant anti-PD-1 for oral cavity cancer. These newly diagnosed stage II-IVA oral cavity squamous cell carcinoma patients had no prior systemic or radiation treatment. Here immunoSEQ multiplex PCR was the method, and the copy in TCRdb shows in-frame clones only, minus some. Among over 15,000 clones listed, about 69% were seen once. This clone appeared a few times. Germline lookup yields CDR1 MDHEN and CDR2 SYDVKM. With 0 bases clipped from V and 7 bases from J, the junction kept 5 bases outside the gene matches. The CDR3 consists of 14 residues. V gene TRBV28 combines with J gene TRBJ2-7, with TRBD1 matching over 8 bases. This receptor was taken from a person between 40 and 80 years old with oral cavity squamous cell carcinoma. Material: PBMCs, obtained before nivolumab (anti-PD-1) treatment. CDR3 amino acids: CASSLWQGASEQYF. The CDR3 DNA reads as TGTGCCAGCAGTTTATGGCAGGGGGCATCAGAGCAGTACTTC. The full variable domain, completed using reference TRBV28 and TRBJ2-7, is DVKVTQSSRYLVKRTGEKVFLECVQDMDHENMFWYRQDPGLGLRLIYFSYDVKMKEKGDIPEGYSVSREKKERFSLILESASTNQTSMYLCASSLWQGASEQYFGPGTRLTVT.